This TCR beta chain was found in a study of OX40 agonist ivuxolimab in advanced cancers. General study results and limits: At 0.1 to 3.0 mg/kg and by week 6, clonal expansion occurred in CD4+ and CD8+ blood T cells.

The protocol was immunoSEQ multiplex PCR, while the TCRdb copy is restricted to in-frame clones and leaves out a portion. The data contain approximately 66,000 clones, roughly 85% of them singletons. Germline CDR1 reads SGHRS; CDR2 reads YFSETQ. V was shortened by 0 bases and J by 4 bases, with 11 bases between the two germline ends. CDR3 length equals 15 residues. This clone has a handful of counts. The target antigen is unknown. This sample comprised CD4+ or CD8+ T cells sorted from blood, obtained in a trial of the OX40 agonist ivuxolimab. This receptor was obtained from an adult with an advanced solid tumor such as melanoma, head and neck, liver or kidney cancer. This sequence joins TRBV5-1 and TRBJ2-1; no reliable D call. CDR3 amino acids: CASSLGGARYNEQFF. The CDR3 DNA sequence: TGCGCCAGCAGCTTGGGGGGTGCGAGGTACAATGAGCAGTTCTTC.